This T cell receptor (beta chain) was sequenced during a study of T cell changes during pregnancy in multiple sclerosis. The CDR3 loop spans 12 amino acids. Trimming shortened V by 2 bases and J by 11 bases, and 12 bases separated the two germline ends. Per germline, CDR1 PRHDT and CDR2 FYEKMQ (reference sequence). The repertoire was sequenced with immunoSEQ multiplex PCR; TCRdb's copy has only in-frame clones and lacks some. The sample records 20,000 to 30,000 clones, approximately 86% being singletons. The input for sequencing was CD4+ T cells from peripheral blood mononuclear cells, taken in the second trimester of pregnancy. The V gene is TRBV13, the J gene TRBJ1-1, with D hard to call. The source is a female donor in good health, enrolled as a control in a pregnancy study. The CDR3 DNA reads TGTGCCAGCAGCTTAAGGCCCCCGGGGGCTTTCTTT. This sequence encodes CASSLRPPGAFF.